The TCR beta chain described here comes from a study of neurological immune-mediated disorders. TCRdb reanalysed the 5' RACE reads using MiXCR and keeps one entry per CDR3 protein. The profile shows 100,000 or so distinct CDR3 sequences, about 13% of them singletons. Time point meaning: longitudinal time-point 2. The sample holds many counts of this clonotype. Trimming left V 5 bases short and J 2 bases short, with 12 bases between. The CDR3 is 13 residues long. Germline V lookup: CDR1 SQVTM, CDR2 ANQGSEA. The chain uses TRBV29-1 and TRBJ2-5, with D uncertain. Sample: PBMCs. The source is a female donor with HTLV-1-associated myelopathy (HAM/TSP). CDR3 amino acids: CSVWARRQETQYF. The DNA for the CDR3 is TGCAGCGTTTGGGCTCGACGGCAAGAGACCCAGTACTTC.